This T cell receptor beta chain emerged from a study of blood T cell repertoires in COVID-19. V dropped 7 bases and J dropped 3; count of bases not matched to a gene: 8. The CDR3 has 14 residues. Germline V gene data show CDR1 as SEHNR and CDR2 as FQNEAQ (reference sequence). In the study's own analysis: Amplification with reference gene primers provided the estimates of nucleated cell counts. Profiling relied on immunoSEQ multiplex PCR, and the TCRdb table lists in-frame clones only, not all of them. V, J and clone size reflect that table, while D and trimming were determined from the DNA. The table has roughly 120,000 clones, about four fifths seen once; the top ten hold 12%.

The origin of this receptor is a woman in her sixties or seventies with acute or convalescent COVID-19. The chain has TRBV7-9 and TRBJ2-7; 8 bases are a match to TRBD1. Source material: peripheral blood. CDR3 sequence: CASTPGQADYEQYF. CDR3 coding DNA: TGTGCCAGCACGCCGGGACAGGCTGACTACGAGCAGTACTTC. Looking up the rest from reference TRBV7-9 and TRBJ2-7 gives the full variable domain: DTGVSQNPRHKITKRGQNVTFRCDPISEHNRLYWYRQTLGQGPEFLTYFQNEAQLEKSRLLSDRFSAERPKGSFSTLEIQRTEQGDSAMYLCASTPGQADYEQYFGPGTRLTVT.